Shown below are 18 T cell receptor beta chains from a single sample sequenced in a study of cytomegalovirus exposure and HLA in healthy donors. 60 Vbeta and 13 Jbeta primers were used in PCR. Data came from immunoSEQ multiplex PCR; TCRdb stores just in-frame clones and leaves some out. This table has about 170,000 clones, about four fifths appearing once. Sequencing used PBMCs. The receptors here all came from a male donor in good health and CMV-seronegative.

The chain employs TRBV9 and TRBJ1-4, with TRBD1 identical over 7 bases. Looked up from germline, CDR1 is SGDLS and CDR2 is YYNGEE. The V gene end was trimmed by 0 bases and the J gene end by 3 bases; junction bases not matched to a gene: 2. The CDR3 covers 15 residues. CDR3 sequence (DNA): TGTGCCAGCAGCGTAGTCGGACAGGCTAATGAAAAACTGTTTTTT. It specifies CASSVVGQANEKLFF.

The V call is TRBV19, the J call TRBJ1-2; tentative D call: TRBD1 (5 bases). Germline-derived CDR1 and CDR2 are LNHDA and SQIVND (reference sequence). V dropped 3 bases and J dropped 7 bases, with 12 bases sitting between them. The length of the CDR3 is 13 residues. This CDR3 reads CASSILGGGGYTF. In nucleotides, the CDR3 is TGTGCCAGTAGTATTTTGGGGGGAGGTGGCTACACCTTC.

The gene calls are TRBV5-4 and TRBJ2-7; possibly TRBD1 for D (6 bases). Per germline, CDR1 SGHNT and CDR2 YYREEE (reference sequence). The CDR3 contains 14 residues. V lost 3 bases to trimming and J lost 3 bases, with 13 bases between them. The DNA for the CDR3 is TGTGCCAGCAGCTCGGCACAGGGTCTCTACGAGCAGTACTTC. Its protein is CASSSAQGLYEQYF.

V is TRBV28 and J is TRBJ2-7; TRBD2 is a possible D gene (5 bases). Trimming took 3 bases from V and 3 from J, leaving 9 bases between them. The CDR3 runs to 13 residues. Germline V lookup: CDR1 MDHEN, CDR2 SYDVKM. The DNA for the CDR3 is TGTGCCAGCAGTTTCGGACTCCACTACGAGCAGTACTTC. Amino acid sequence: CASSFGLHYEQYF.

The J gene is TRBJ2-7, the V gene TRBV11-2, with D possibly TRBD2 on 7 matching bases. Per germline, CDR1 SGHAT and CDR2 FQNNGV. The germline V and J ends were trimmed by 5 bases and 0 bases, with 17 bases remaining between them. The CDR3 loop spans 16 amino acids. The CDR3 coding sequence is TGTGCCAGCAGCCCGTTAGGGGGGGGAAGCTCCTACGAGCAGTACTTC. It codes for CASSPLGGGSSYEQYF.

The genes are TRBV23-1 and TRBJ2-2; tentatively, D is TRBD1 (6 bases). TRBV23-1 is an open reading frame whose function is uncertain. The CDR3 has 16 amino acids. V dropped 3 bases and J dropped 5 bases, with 16 bases sitting between them. CDR3 sequence (DNA): TGCGCCAGCAGTCAGTCAGGGGAGATGGCGACCGGGGAGCTGTTTTTT. Its protein product is CASSQSGEMATGELFF.

This clone was picked up one time. The chain employs TRBV6-5 and TRBJ2-5; D might be TRBD1 (6 bases). The germline V gene has CDR1 MNHEY and CDR2 SVGAGI. The CDR3 length is 13 residues. Between the trimmed V and J ends, which lost 6 bases and 4 bases, there was a span of 12 bases. DNA of the CDR3: TGTGCCAGCAGGACAACAGGGCTAGAGACCCAGTACTTC. This encodes CASRTTGLETQYF.

The chain links TRBV27 to TRBJ2-7; D is perhaps TRBD2 (5 bases). This CDR3 region has 13 residues. V gave up 8 bases and J gave up 6 bases, with 17 bases separating them. From germline, CDR1 is MNHEY and CDR2 SMNVEV (reference sequence). The CDR3 DNA follows: TGTGCCAGCGGTCGGTCTAGCCCCACCGAGCAGTACTTC. This sequence encodes CASGRSSPTEQYF.

The J gene is TRBJ2-2, the V gene TRBV30; a weak D match, TRBD1 (6 bases). With 2 bases removed from V and 7 bases from J, the gap between germline ends came to 14 bases. The CDR3 has 14 amino acids. CDR1 is GTSNPN and CDR2 is SVGIG in the germline V gene (reference sequence). The CDR3, as DNA: TGTGCCTGGAGTCTGGGGTTAGGGGGCGGGGAGCTGTTTTTT. Translating it yields CAWSLGLGGGELFF.

The J gene is TRBJ2-1, the V gene TRBV5-8; 9 bases map to TRBD2. CDR3 length: 19 amino acids. Germline CDR1 reads SGHTS; CDR2 reads YDEGEE. The J segment lost 0 bases and the V segment lost 2 bases, leaving 12 bases of the junction unmatched. CDR3 protein: CASSFLAGQGSGSYNEQFF. CDR3 bases: TGTGCCAGCAGCTTTCTAGCGGGACAAGGTAGTGGCTCCTACAATGAGCAGTTCTTC.

The chain joins TRBV11-2 to TRBJ1-1; 7 nucleotides match TRBD1. V trimming: 6 bases; J trimming: 4 bases; junction bases outside the gene matches: 8. Germline V gene lookup returns CDR1 SGHAT and CDR2 FQNNGV. This CDR3 region has 14 residues. The CDR3 loop is CASSHAHRGTEAFF. CDR3 bases: TGTGCCAGCAGTCACGCACACAGGGGCACTGAAGCTTTCTTT.

This CDR3 reads CASSETGSRYEQYF. CDR3 in DNA: TGCGCCAGCAGCGAAACAGGGAGCCGCTACGAGCAGTACTTC. The chain couples TRBV5-1 to TRBJ2-7; TRBD1 might be the D (6 bases). The CDR3 covers 14 residues. V lost 4 bases to trimming and J lost 3 bases, with 14 bases between them. Germline values: CDR1 SGHRS, CDR2 YFSETQ.

The J gene is TRBJ2-3, the V gene TRBV5-1; the D is unclear. Trimming took 7 bases from V and 0 from J, leaving 9 bases between them. This CDR3 has 13 amino acids. The germline V gene has CDR1 SGHRS and CDR2 YFSETQ. The chain's CDR3 is CASGEASTDTQYF. For the CDR3, the DNA is TGCGCCAGCGGTGAGGCTAGCACAGATACGCAGTATTTT.

V and J are TRBV7-7 and TRBJ2-7, with TRBD1 matching 8 bases. Trimming cost V 5 bases and J 5 bases; bases outside gene matches: 8. This CDR3 spans 14 amino acids. The germline gives CDR1 SSHAT, CDR2 FNYEAQ (reference sequence). CDR3 sequence: CASSPGTGYHEQYF. Written as DNA, the CDR3 is TGTGCCAGCAGCCCCGGGACAGGATACCACGAGCAGTACTTC.

As for this clone: Relative to the germline gene, one junction end is altered; a read error may explain this. This chain links TRBV5-4 with TRBJ1-2; D uncertain. Germline lookup yields CDR1 SGHNT and CDR2 YYREEE (reference sequence). The CDR3 is made up of 12 amino acids. Here the CDR3 reads CARSFGPYGYTF. CDR3 nucleotide sequence: TGTGCCAGAAGCTTTGGGCCCTATGGCTACACCTTC.

This clone was detected only a few times. This chain connects TRBV28 to TRBJ1-3; no definite D call. There are 13 residues in the CDR3. V was trimmed by 5 bases and J by 8 bases, leaving 13 bases between them. Per germline, CDR1 MDHEN and CDR2 SYDVKM. CDR3: CASSAPPVDTIYF. The CDR3 DNA follows: TGTGCCAGCAGTGCCCCCCCGGTCGACACCATATATTTT.

This chain joins TRBV5-6 and TRBJ2-1; 8 bases are a match to TRBD2. Germline V gene lookup returns CDR1 SGHDT and CDR2 YYEEEE. V dropped 1 base and J dropped 8; count of bases not matched to a gene: 11. The CDR3 consists of 16 residues. The CDR3 DNA sequence: TGTGCCAGCAGCTTGACGGGGGGGCCGAGTCGGGATGAGCAGTTCTTC. As protein: CASSLTGGPSRDEQFF.

V is TRBV28 and J is TRBJ1-4; 8 bases agree with TRBD1. In germline, CDR1 is MDHEN, CDR2 SYDVKM. V shed 2 bases and J 2 bases; nucleotides not matched to a gene: 4. The CDR3 spans 16 residues. In DNA, the CDR3 is TGTGCCAGCAGTTTACAGGGGGCTTCTACTAATGAAAAACTGTTTTTT. Translation: CASSLQGASTNEKLFF.